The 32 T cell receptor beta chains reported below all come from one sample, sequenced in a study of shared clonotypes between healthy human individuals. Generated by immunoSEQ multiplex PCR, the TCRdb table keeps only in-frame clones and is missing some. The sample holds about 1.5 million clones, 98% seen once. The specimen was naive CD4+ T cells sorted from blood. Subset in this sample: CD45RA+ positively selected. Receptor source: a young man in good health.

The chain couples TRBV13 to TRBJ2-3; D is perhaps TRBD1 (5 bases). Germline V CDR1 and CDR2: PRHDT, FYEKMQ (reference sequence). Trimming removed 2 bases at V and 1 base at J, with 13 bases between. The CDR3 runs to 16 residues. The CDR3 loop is CASSLRRGVGTDTQYF. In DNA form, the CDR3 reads TGTGCCAGCAGCTTAAGAAGGGGCGTAGGCACAGATACGCAGTATTTT.

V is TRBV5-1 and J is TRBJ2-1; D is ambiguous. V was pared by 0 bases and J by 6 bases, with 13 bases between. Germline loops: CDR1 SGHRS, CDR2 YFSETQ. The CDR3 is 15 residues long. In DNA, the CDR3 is TGCGCCAGCAGCTTGGCCGTGACCGACGGCAATGAGCAGTTCTTC. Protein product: CASSLAVTDGNEQFF.

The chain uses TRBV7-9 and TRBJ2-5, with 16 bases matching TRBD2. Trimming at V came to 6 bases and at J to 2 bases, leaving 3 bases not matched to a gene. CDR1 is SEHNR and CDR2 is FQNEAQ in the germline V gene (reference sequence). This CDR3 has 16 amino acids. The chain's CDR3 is CASRGLAGGPQETQYF. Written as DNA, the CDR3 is TGTGCCAGCAGGGGACTAGCGGGAGGGCCTCAAGAGACCCAGTACTTC.

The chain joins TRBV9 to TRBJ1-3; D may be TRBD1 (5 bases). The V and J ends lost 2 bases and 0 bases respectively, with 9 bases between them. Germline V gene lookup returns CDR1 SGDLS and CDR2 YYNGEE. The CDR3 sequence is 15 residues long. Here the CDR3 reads CASSVDRASGNTIYF. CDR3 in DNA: TGTGCCAGCAGCGTTGACAGAGCCTCTGGAAACACCATATATTTT. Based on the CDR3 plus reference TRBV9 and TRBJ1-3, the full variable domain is DSGVTQTPKHLITATGQRVTLRCSPRSGDLSVYWYQQSLDQGLQFLIQYYNGEERAKGNILERFSAQQFPDLHSELNLSSLELGDSALYFCASSVDRASGNTIYFGEGSWLTVV.

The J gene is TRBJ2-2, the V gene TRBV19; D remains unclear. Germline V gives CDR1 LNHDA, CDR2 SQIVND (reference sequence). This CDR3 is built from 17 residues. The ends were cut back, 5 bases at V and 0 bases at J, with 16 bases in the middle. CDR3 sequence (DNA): TGTGCCAGTAGTGCTCTTTCCGCTCCCTCGAACACCGGGGAGCTGTTTTTT. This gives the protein CASSALSAPSNTGELFF.

CDR3 coding DNA: TGTGCCATCAGTGAAAGGGACGGAGACAATGAGCAGTTCTTC. Amino acid sequence: CAISERDGDNEQFF. This rearrangement joins TRBV10-3 to TRBJ2-1; D may match TRBD1 or TRBD2 (5 bases each). Germline V gene sequence: CDR1 ENHRY, CDR2 SYGVKD. This CDR3 is built from 14 residues. The ends were cut back, 3 bases at V and 5 bases at J, with 11 bases in the middle.

CDR3 amino acids: CASRGQGVRTDTQYF. Written as DNA, the CDR3 is TGTGCCAGCAGAGGACAGGGGGTCCGAACAGATACGCAGTATTTT. The chain joins TRBV2 to TRBJ2-3; 10 positions match TRBD1. This CDR3 is built from 15 residues. Trimming at V came to 6 bases and at J to 3 bases, leaving 6 bases not matched to a gene. Germline loops: CDR1 SNHLY, CDR2 FYNNEI.

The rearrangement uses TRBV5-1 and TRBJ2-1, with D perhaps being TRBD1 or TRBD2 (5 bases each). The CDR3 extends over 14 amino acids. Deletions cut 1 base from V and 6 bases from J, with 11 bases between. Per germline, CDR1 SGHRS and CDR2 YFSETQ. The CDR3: CASSLLSGANEQFF. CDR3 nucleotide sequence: TGCGCCAGCAGCTTGTTGTCCGGGGCCAATGAGCAGTTCTTC.

The chain's CDR3 is CASSLTSATYEQYF. The CDR3 bases are TGTGCCAGCAGCTTGACTAGCGCGACCTACGAGCAGTACTTC. V usage is TRBV11-3 and J usage is TRBJ2-7, with TRBD2 matching over 8 bases. Unmatched junction bases numbered 3, after V lost 3 bases and J lost 2 bases. Germline assignment: CDR1 SGHNT and CDR2 YENEEA. This CDR3 has 14 amino acids.

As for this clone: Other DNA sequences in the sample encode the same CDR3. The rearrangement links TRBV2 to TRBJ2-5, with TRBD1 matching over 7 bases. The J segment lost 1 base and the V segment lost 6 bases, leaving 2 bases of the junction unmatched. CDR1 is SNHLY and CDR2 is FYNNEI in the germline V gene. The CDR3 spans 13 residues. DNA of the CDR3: TGTGCCAGCAGCGGGACAGTCCAAGAGACCCAGTACTTC. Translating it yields CASSGTVQETQYF.

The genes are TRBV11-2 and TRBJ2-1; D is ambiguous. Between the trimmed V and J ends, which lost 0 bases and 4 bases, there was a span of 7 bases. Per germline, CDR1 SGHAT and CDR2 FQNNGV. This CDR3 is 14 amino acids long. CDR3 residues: CASSLDGHYNEQFF. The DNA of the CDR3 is TGTGCCAGCAGCTTAGATGGCCATTACAATGAGCAGTTCTTC.

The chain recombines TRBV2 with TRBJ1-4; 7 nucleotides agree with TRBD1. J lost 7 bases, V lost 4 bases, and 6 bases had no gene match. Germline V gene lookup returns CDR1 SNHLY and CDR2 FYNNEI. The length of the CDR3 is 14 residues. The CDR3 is CASSATGVGEKLFF. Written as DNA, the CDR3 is TGTGCCAGCAGTGCCACAGGGGTCGGTGAAAAACTGTTTTTT.

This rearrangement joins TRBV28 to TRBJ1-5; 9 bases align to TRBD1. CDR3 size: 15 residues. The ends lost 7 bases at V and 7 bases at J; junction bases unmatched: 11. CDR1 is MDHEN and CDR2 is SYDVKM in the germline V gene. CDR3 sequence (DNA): TGTGCCAGCACCCCGACAGGGGGTGTATACCAGCCCCAGCATTTT. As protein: CASTPTGGVYQPQHF.

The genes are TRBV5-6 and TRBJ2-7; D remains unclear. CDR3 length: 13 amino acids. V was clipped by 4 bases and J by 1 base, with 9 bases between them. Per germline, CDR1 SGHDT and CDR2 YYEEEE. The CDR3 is CASSPTPSYEQYF. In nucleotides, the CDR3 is TGTGCCAGCAGCCCGACCCCTTCCTACGAGCAGTACTTC.

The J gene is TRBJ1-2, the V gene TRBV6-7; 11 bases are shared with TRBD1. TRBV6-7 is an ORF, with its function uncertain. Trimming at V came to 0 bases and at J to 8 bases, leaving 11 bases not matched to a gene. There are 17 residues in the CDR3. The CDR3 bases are TGTGCCAGCAGTTACTCGGACCCGGGACAGGGGGTTCTCGGCTACACCTTC. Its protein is CASSYSDPGQGVLGYTF.

The CDR3 bases are TGTGCCAGCTCACCCGGGAGTAGCGACAATGAGCAGTTCTTC. The encoded protein is CASSPGSSDNEQFF. The chain joins TRBV18 to TRBJ2-1; tentative D call: TRBD2 (6 bases). The CDR3 contains 14 residues. From germline, CDR1 is KGHSH and CDR2 LQKENI. Trimming pared 3 bases from V and 5 bases from J, leaving 11 bases between.

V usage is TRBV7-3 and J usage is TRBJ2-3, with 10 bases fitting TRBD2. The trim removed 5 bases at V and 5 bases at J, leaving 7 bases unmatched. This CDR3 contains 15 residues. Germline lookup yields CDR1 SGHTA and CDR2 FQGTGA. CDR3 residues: CASSRLAGAGDTQYF. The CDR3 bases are TGTGCCAGCAGCCGTCTAGCGGGAGCTGGAGATACGCAGTATTTT.

The CDR3 DNA reads as TGTGCCAGCAGCTCCGAGGTTGGAAACACCATATATTTT. Protein sequence: CASSSEVGNTIYF. The gene calls are TRBV11-2 and TRBJ1-3, with D unresolved. The CDR3 runs to 13 residues. Germline values: CDR1 SGHAT, CDR2 FQNNGV. Trimming took 4 bases from V and 3 from J, leaving 7 bases between them.

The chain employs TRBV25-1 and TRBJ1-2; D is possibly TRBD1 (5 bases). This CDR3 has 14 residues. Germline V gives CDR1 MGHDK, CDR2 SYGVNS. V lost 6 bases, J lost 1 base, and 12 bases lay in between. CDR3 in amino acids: CASRSDNNNYGYTF. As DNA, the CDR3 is TGTGCCAGCAGGTCGGACAATAATAACTATGGCTACACCTTC.

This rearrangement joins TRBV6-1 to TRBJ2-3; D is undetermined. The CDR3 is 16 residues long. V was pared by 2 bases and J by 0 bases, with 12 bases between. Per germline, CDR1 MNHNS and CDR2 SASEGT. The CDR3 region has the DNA TGTGCCAGCAGTGAATCCCGGCACAGTAGCACAGATACGCAGTATTTT. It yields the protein CASSESRHSSTDTQYF.

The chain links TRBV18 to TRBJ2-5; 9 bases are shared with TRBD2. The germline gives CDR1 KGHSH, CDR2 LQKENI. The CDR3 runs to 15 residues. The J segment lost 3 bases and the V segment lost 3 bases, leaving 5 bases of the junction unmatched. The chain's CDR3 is CASSPTTSGKETQYF. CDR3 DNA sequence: TGTGCCAGCTCACCGACGACTAGCGGAAAAGAGACCCAGTACTTC.

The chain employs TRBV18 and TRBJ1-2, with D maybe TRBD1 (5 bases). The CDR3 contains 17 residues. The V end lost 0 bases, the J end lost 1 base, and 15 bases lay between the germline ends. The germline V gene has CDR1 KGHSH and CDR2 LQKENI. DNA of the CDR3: TGTGCCAGCTCACCACCGCAGGGACGATCGGGTAACTATGGCTACACCTTC. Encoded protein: CASSPPQGRSGNYGYTF.

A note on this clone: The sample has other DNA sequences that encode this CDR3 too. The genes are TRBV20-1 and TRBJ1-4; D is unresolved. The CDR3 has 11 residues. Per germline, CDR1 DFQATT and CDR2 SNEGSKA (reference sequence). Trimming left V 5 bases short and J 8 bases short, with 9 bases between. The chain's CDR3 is CSASSGEKLFF. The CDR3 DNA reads TGCAGTGCTTCCTCGGGCGAAAAACTGTTTTTT.

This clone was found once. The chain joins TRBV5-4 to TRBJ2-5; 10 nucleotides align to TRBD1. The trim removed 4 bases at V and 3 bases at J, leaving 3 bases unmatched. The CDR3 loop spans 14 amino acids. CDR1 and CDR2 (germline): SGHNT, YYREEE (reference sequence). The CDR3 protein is CASSEGQGKETQYF. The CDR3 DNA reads TGTGCCAGCAGCGAGGGACAGGGGAAAGAGACCCAGTACTTC.

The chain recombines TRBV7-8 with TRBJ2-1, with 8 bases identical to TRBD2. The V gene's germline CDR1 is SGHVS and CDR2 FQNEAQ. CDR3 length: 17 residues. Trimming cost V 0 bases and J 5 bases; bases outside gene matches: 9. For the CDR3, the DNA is TGTGCCAGCAGCTTAGCGATCGCGGGAGGCCTTAACAATGAGCAGTTCTTC. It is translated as CASSLAIAGGLNNEQFF.

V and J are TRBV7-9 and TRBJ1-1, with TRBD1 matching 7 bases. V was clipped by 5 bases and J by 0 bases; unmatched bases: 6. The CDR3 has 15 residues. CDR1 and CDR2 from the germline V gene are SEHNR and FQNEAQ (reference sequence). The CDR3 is CASSAGQRMNTEAFF. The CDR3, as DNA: TGTGCCAGCAGCGCGGGACAGCGAATGAACACTGAAGCTTTCTTT.

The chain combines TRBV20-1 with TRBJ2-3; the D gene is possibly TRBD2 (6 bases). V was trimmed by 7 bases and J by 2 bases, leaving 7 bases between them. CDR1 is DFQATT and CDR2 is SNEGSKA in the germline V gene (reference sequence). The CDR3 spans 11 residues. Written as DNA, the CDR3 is TGCAGTGGGCGGGACACAGATACGCAGTATTTT. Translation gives CSGRDTDTQYF.

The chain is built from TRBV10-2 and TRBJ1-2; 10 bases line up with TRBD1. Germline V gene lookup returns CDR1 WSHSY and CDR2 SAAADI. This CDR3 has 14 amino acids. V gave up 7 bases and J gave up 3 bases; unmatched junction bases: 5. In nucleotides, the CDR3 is TGCGCCAGCAATAGACAGGGGGCAGACTATGGCTACACCTTC. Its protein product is CASNRQGADYGYTF.

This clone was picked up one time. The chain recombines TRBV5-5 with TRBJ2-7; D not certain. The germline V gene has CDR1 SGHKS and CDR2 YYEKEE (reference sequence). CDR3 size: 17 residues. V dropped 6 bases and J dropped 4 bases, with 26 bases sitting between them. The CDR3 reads CASNPNNPPERYYEQYF. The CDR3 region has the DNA TGTGCCAGCAACCCGAACAACCCACCGGAGAGATATTACGAGCAGTACTTC.

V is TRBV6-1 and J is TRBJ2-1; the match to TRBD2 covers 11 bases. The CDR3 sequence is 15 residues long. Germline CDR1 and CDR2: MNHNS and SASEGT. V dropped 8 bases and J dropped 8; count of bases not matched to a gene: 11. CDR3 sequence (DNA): TGTGCCAGCTCCCTTAGCGGGAGGGCGGAGCATGAGCAGTTCTTC. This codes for CASSLSGRAEHEQFF.

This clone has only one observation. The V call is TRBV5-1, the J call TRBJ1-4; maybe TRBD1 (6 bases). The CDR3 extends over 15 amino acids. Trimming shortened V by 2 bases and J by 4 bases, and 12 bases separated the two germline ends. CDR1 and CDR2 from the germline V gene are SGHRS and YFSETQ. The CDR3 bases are TGCGCCAGCAGCTTAAAAGGACAGCATAATGAAAAACTGTTTTTT. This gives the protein CASSLKGQHNEKLFF.

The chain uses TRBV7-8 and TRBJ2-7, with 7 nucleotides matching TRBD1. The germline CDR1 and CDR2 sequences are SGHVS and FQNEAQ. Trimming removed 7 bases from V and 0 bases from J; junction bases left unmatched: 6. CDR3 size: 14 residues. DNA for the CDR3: TGTGCCAGCATATGGGACAGTAGCTCCTACGAGCAGTACTTC. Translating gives CASIWDSSSYEQYF.